Listed below are T cell receptor beta chains from one sample, sequenced in a study of blood T cell repertoires in COVID-19. Some clones are missing from TCRdb's copy, which holds only in-frame ones; the method was immunoSEQ multiplex PCR. The sample includes 70,000 to 100,000 clones, 88% seen only once; the top ten take around 4.7%. Source material: peripheral blood. The receptors derive from a woman of 80 years or more with active COVID-19. Both conserved end residues are part of each CDR3. D genes are given only for firm matches.

J: TRBJ1-2
D: -
V: TRBV12-3/TRBV12-4
CDR3: CASSGTRRYGYTF

J: TRBJ2-4
D: -
V: TRBV27
CDR3: CASSVGHHKNIQYF

J: TRBJ1-5
D: -
V: TRBV10-3
CDR3: CAISESRDLDQPQHF

J: TRBJ2-3
D: -
V: TRBV6-1
CDR3: CASSEQGSTDTQYF

J: TRBJ2-7
D: -
V: TRBV28
CDR3: CASSLIPGTYEQYF

J: TRBJ2-3
D: TRBD2
V: TRBV28
CDR3: CASSFSGSRIDTQYF

J: TRBJ1-1
D: -
V: TRBV7-9
CDR3: CASSLGSASHEAFF

J: TRBJ1-2
D: -
V: TRBV28
CDR3: CASSLDSHYGYTF

J: TRBJ2-3
D: -
V: TRBV7-8
CDR3: CASSLDGGSTDTQYF

J: TRBJ1-4
D: -
V: TRBV29-1
CDR3: CSVDGGFDEKLFF

J: TRBJ2-1
D: TRBD1
V: TRBV19
CDR3: CASSLQTGQGINNEQFF

J: TRBJ2-2
D: -
V: TRBV4-3
CDR3: CASSQGYLGRGELFF

J: TRBJ2-7
D: -
V: TRBV29-1
CDR3: CSVVPRQPNPYEQYF

J: TRBJ2-5
D: -
V: TRBV3-1/TRBV3-2
CDR3: CASSQVNAGRETQYF

J: TRBJ2-7
D: TRBD1
V: TRBV27
CDR3: CATRTGLYEQYF

J: TRBJ1-1
D: -
V: TRBV12-3/TRBV12-4
CDR3: CASSLYGQSSAFF

J: TRBJ2-5
D: -
V: TRBV11-2
CDR3: CASSLDGTVQETQYF

J: TRBJ1-1
D: TRBD1
V: TRBV7-3
CDR3: CASSPQGGGTEAFF

J: TRBJ2-7
D: TRBD2
V: TRBV2
CDR3: CATRRDYIYEQYF

J: TRBJ1-2
D: -
V: TRBV5-4
CDR3: CASSGLQGSDGYTF

J: TRBJ2-2
D: -
V: TRBV19
CDR3: CASSPVSGRAGTGELFF

J: TRBJ2-5
D: -
V: TRBV18
CDR3: CASSPDIQETQYF

J: TRBJ2-7
D: -
V: TRBV5-1
CDR3: CASSLGQFYEQYF

J: TRBJ2-3
D: TRBD2
V: TRBV4-3
CDR3: CASSQLAEGDTQYF

J: TRBJ1-1
D: TRBD1
V: TRBV19
CDR3: CASSDRGSGNTEAFF

J: TRBJ2-5
D: -
V: TRBV3-1/TRBV3-2
CDR3: CASSQLRQSQETQYF

J: TRBJ2-5
D: -
V: TRBV6-6
CDR3: CASSYAETQYF

J: TRBJ2-3
D: -
V: TRBV19
CDR3: CASSIRGPGGGTDTQYF

J: TRBJ2-7
D: -
V: TRBV29-1
CDR3: CSVGPSHYEQYF

J: TRBJ1-1
D: -
V: TRBV28
CDR3: CASSLLERGITEAFF

J: TRBJ2-5
D: TRBD1
V: TRBV6-6
CDR3: CASSYSMVGGRETQYF

J: TRBJ2-3
D: -
V: TRBV24-1
CDR3: CATSDGGTDTQYF

J: TRBJ1-3
D: -
V: TRBV4-2
CDR3: CAIVPSSGNTIYF

J: TRBJ1-1
D: TRBD1
V: TRBV5-6
CDR3: CASSLDRGNTEAFF

J: TRBJ2-1
D: TRBD2
V: TRBV6-2/TRBV6-3
CDR3: CASSYSMGLAGLSLFF

J: TRBJ2-1
D: TRBD1
V: TRBV5-1
CDR3: CASSLGQSNNEQFF

J: TRBJ1-2
D: -
V: TRBV24-1
CDR3: CATSDPRRNGYTF